This TCR beta chain comes out of a study of shared clonotypes between healthy human individuals. Sequenced by immunoSEQ multiplex PCR; TCRdb stores in-frame clones only, minus some. This sample has some 2,100,000 clones, with just over 90% found just once. CD8 cells regarded as naive lacked CD45RO, were positively chosen for CCR7, and omitted terminally differentiated effector memory CD45RA+ cells. In germline, CDR1 is MNHNS, CDR2 SASEGT. V lost 7 bases, J lost 2 bases, and 4 bases stayed unmatched. CDR3 length: 14 amino acids. The sequence was obtained from a man younger than 35 in good health. Some clones in this sample may be carry-over from other donors' samples. The sequencing sample was made of naive CD8+ T cells from PBMCs. The chain is built from TRBV6-1 and TRBJ2-1, with TRBD2 matching 8 bases. The CDR3 here is CASNPGGTYNEQFF. Here the CDR3 DNA reads TGTGCCAGCAACCCGGGAGGGACCTACAATGAGCAGTTCTTC.